Following are 7 T cell receptor beta chains from one sample sequenced in a study of T cell responses to AZD1222 COVID-19 vaccine. Using immunoSEQ multiplex PCR, the repertoire was profiled, and TCRdb retains in-frame clones only, with some absent. The table has roughly 120,000 clones, around 94% seen once. The sample in question was peripheral blood, obtained on day 0 of AZD1222 vaccination. These receptor sequences come from an adult in good health.

Here the CDR3 reads CASNSGSSNQPQHF. The CDR3 DNA follows: TGTGCCAGCAATTCAGGGTCAAGCAATCAGCCCCAGCATTTT. The V call is TRBV6-5, the J call TRBJ1-5, with TRBD1 as a possible D gene (5 bases). CDR1 MNHEY and CDR2 SVGAGI come from the germline V gene. There are 14 residues in the CDR3. Trimming removed 7 bases at V and 1 base at J, with 11 bases between.

CDR3 residues: CASSPAGLHSYEQYF. The CDR3 DNA sequence: TGTGCCAGCAGCCCCGCGGGACTGCACTCCTACGAGCAGTACTTC. The rearrangement uses TRBV11-3 and TRBJ2-7, with D possibly TRBD2 on 6 matching bases. This CDR3 spans 15 amino acids. Trimming removed 5 bases at V and 0 bases at J, with 14 bases between. Germline loops: CDR1 SGHNT, CDR2 YENEEA.

The V and J genes are TRBV7-6 and TRBJ1-3; 8 bases are a match to TRBD1. CDR1 and CDR2 (germline): SGHVS, FNYEAQ. The CDR3 has 12 residues. In nucleotides, the CDR3 is TGTGGGACAGGGTCCCCTGGAAACACCATATATTTT. This sequence encodes CGTGSPGNTIYF.

The V and J genes are TRBV2 and TRBJ2-1; 12 nucleotides line up with TRBD2. The CDR3 sequence is 15 residues long. The germline gives CDR1 SNHLY, CDR2 FYNNEI. The V and J ends lost 5 bases and 7 bases, in that order; junction bases with no gene match: 6. Here the CDR3 reads CASSFGTSGFNEQFF. CDR3 nucleotides: TGTGCCAGCAGTTTCGGGACTAGCGGGTTTAATGAGCAGTTCTTC.

This sequence joins TRBV19 and TRBJ2-1; 9 nucleotides agree with TRBD2. Germline V lookup: CDR1 LNHDA, CDR2 SQIVND (reference sequence). V trimming: 3 bases; J trimming: 7 bases; junction bases outside the gene matches: 7. The CDR3 is made up of 15 amino acids. CDR3 sequence reads: CASSISGSPGNEQFF. The CDR3 nucleotides are TGTGCCAGTAGTATTAGCGGGAGTCCCGGGAATGAGCAGTTCTTC.

The chain carries TRBV7-6 and TRBJ2-1, with a tentative D call TRBD2 (5 bases). The CDR3 is 16 amino acids. The V end was cut by 1 base, the J end by 0 bases, with 10 bases between. CDR1 is SGHVS and CDR2 is FNYEAQ in the germline V gene. The CDR3 region is CASSLVRRVSYNEQFF. CDR3 DNA: TGTGCCAGCAGCTTAGTACGGCGGGTCTCCTACAATGAGCAGTTCTTC.

The CDR3 reads CASRGAPDTQYF. CDR3 sequence (DNA): TGTGCCAGCCGAGGGGCCCCAGATACGCAGTATTTT. The chain combines TRBV6-5 with TRBJ2-3, with D perhaps given as TRBD1 or TRBD2 (5 bases each). V lost 8 bases, J lost 4 bases, and 10 bases lay in between. Per the germline V gene, CDR1 is MNHEY and CDR2 is SVGAGI. The CDR3 has 12 amino acids.